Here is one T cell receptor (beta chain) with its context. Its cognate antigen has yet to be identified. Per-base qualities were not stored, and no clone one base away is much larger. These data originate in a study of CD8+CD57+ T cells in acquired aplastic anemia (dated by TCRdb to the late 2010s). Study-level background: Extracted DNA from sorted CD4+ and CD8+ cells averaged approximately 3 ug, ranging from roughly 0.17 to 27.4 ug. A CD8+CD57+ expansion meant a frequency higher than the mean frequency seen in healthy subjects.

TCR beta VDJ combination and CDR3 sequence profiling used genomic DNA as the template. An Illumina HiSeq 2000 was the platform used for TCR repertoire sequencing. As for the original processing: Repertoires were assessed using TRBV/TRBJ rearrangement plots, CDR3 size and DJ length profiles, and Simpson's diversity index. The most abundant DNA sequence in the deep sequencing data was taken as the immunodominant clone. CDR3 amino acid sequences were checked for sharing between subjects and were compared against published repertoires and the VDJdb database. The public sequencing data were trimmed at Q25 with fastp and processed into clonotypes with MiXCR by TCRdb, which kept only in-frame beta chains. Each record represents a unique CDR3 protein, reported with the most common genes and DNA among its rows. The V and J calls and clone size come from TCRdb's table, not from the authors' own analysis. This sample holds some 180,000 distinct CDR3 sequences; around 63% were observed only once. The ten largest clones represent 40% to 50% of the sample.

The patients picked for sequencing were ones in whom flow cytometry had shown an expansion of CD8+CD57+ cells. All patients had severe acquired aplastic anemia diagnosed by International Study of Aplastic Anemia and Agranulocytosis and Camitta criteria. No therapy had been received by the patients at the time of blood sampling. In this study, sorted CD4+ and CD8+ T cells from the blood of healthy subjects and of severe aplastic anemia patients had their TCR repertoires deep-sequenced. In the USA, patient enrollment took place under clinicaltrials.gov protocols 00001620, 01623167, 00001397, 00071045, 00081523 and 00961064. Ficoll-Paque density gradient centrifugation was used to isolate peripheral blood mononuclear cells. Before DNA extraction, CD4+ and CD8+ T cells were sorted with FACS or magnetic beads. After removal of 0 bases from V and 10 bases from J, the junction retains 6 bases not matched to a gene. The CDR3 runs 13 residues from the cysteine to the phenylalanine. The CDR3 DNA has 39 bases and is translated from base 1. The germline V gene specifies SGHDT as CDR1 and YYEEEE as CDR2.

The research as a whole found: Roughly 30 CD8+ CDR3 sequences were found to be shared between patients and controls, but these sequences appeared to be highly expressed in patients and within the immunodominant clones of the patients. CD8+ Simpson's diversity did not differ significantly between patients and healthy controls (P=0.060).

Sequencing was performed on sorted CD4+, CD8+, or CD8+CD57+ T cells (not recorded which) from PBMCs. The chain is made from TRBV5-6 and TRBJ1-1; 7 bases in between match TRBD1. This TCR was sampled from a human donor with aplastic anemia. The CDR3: CASSLDGQETAFF. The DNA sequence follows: TGTGCCAGCAGCTTGGACGGACAGGAGACAGCTTTCTTT.